This TCR beta chain stems from a study of T cells after posttransplantation cyclophosphamide. CDR3 length: 15 amino acids. V gave up 0 bases and J gave up 6 bases, with 16 bases separating them. Germline values: CDR1 SGHNT, CDR2 YYREEE (reference sequence). Data came from immunoSEQ multiplex PCR; TCRdb stores just in-frame clones and leaves some out. The sample includes tens of thousands of clones, none of them occurring once. The sequencing input was PBMCs. The chain links TRBV5-4 to TRBJ2-7, with a weak D call TRBD1 (5 bases). This TCR came from a man in his fifties or sixties in good health, CMV-negative, and a related stem cell transplant donor. The CDR3 loop reads CASSLAPTDSVEQYF. In DNA form, the CDR3 reads TGTGCCAGCAGCTTGGCCCCGACAGATTCCGTCGAGCAGTACTTC.